Presented here are 5 T cell receptor beta chains from one specimen sequenced in a study of beta chain features in type 1 diabetes. Investigators reverse transcribed all isolated RNA, so they sequenced expressed TCRB transcripts. The table came from immunoSEQ multiplex PCR; TCRdb's copy has only in-frame clones and leaves some out. Counted here are around 290,000 clones, 8% occurring once; the ten biggest clones make up 1%. Sequences were obtained from central memory CD4+ T cells from blood. The origin of the receptors is a young woman in good health.

There are many counts of this clone. The CDR3 DNA sequence: TGTGCCAGCAGTTACTCGAACGCCGCAGGGGGCTATGGCTACACCTTC. Its translation is CASSYSNAAGGYGYTF. The rearrangement uses TRBV6-5 and TRBJ1-2, with 7 nucleotides matching TRBD1. The CDR3 loop spans 16 amino acids. V was clipped by 0 bases and J by 4 bases; unmatched bases: 8. Germline V gene data show CDR1 as MNHEY and CDR2 as SVGAGI.

The table lists this clone with a few counts. The J gene is TRBJ1-1, the V gene TRBV6-6; D remains ambiguous. The ends were cut back, 5 bases at V and 2 bases at J, with 9 bases in the middle. This CDR3 comprises 13 residues. CDR1 and CDR2 (germline): MNHNY, SVGAGI (reference sequence). The CDR3: CASSGVFNTEAFF. The CDR3 DNA sequence: TGTGCCAGCAGTGGAGTCTTCAACACTGAAGCTTTCTTT.

The chain links TRBV7-9 to TRBJ2-5; no firm D call. CDR1 is SEHNR, CDR2 FQNEAQ, per germline (reference sequence). V lost 5 bases to trimming and J lost 1 base, with 11 bases between them. This CDR3 is 14 amino acids long. CDR3: CASSHDLGQETQYF. The DNA of the CDR3 is TGTGCCAGCAGCCATGACCTGGGCCAAGAGACCCAGTACTTC.

The V call is TRBV5-1, the J call TRBJ2-6; D is ambiguous. Per the germline V gene, CDR1 is SGHRS and CDR2 is YFSETQ. The V gene lost 7 bases and the J gene lost 0 bases, with 11 bases spanning the gap. The CDR3 contains 15 residues. The CDR3 region has the DNA TGCGCCAGCGATGACTTGACCTCTGGGGCCAACGTCCTGACTTTC. Translated, it gives CASDDLTSGANVLTF.

This clone came up a few times. This sequence joins TRBV9 and TRBJ2-7, with 10 positions matching TRBD1. The length of the CDR3 is 14 residues. Germline V gene sequence: CDR1 SGDLS, CDR2 YYNGEE. With V trimmed by 3 bases and J by 7 bases, 7 bases remained unmatched. The CDR3 DNA sequence: TGTGCCAGCAGCGCTTGGGACAGGGGTAGTGAGCAGTACTTC. It encodes CASSAWDRGSEQYF.